This entry describes one TCR beta chain. Its antigen is unidentified. Compared with germline, one end of the junction differs, possibly owing to a read error. The CDR3 is 12 residues long. Germline-derived CDR1 and CDR2 are MDHEN and SYDVKM. The data are from a study of cytomegalovirus exposure and HLA in healthy donors. General study findings and limits: Trimming of TCR beta V- and J-genes showed a link, identified in a later analysis, to a missense DCLRE1C variant. Within an earlier analysis, most TCR beta V segments proved productive either about 90% or about 30% of the time.

Amplification used 60 Vbeta primers and 13 Jbeta primers. Produced via immunoSEQ multiplex PCR; TCRdb's table is partial and in-frame only. The table includes about 130,000 clones, less than 85% detected once. What was sequenced was PBMCs. V and J are TRBV28 and TRBJ2-5, with TRBD2 matching over 12 bases. This sequence originates from a man between 18 and 35 years old in good health and CMV-seropositive. The CDR3 sequence: CASSSSGLAGNF. As DNA, the CDR3 is TGTGCCAGCAGTTCCTCCGGACTAGCGGGAAACTTC.